This T cell receptor (beta chain) was found in a study of T cells in localized non-small cell lung cancer. The study's findings and limits: Researchers found a median around 50 of the top 100 tumor clones in adjacent lung. Clonality of T cells reached its maximum in uninvolved adjacent lung, surpassing tumor. There was an association of higher blood T cell density with longer overall survival. Heterogeneity stays possible, as sequencing covered only one tumor region.

This clone was seen a handful of times. No antigen is known for it. The germline V gene encodes CDR1 SGHTA and CDR2 FQGTGA. The CDR3 is 14 amino acids. V was pared by 2 bases and J by 1 base, with 8 bases between. Data came from immunoSEQ multiplex PCR; TCRdb stores just in-frame clones and leaves some out. The profile covers tens of thousands of clones, with about nine tenths appearing a single time and 15% to 20% taken by the ten largest. The V and J genes are TRBV7-3 and TRBJ2-5; D is possibly TRBD1 or TRBD2 (5 bases each). The input for sequencing was peripheral blood mononuclear cells, taken before any cancer treatment. This clonotype originated in a man aged 40-75 years with stage III lung adenocarcinoma. The CDR3 bases are TGTGCCAGCAGCTTACAGGGACCCCAAGAGACCCAGTACTTC. It specifies CASSLQGPQETQYF.